This TCR beta chain emerged from a study of regulatory T cells in long-lasting Graves disease (dated by TCRdb to the early 2020s). Broadly, across the study: In the newly diagnosed Graves' disease group, patients had been taking antithyroid drugs for less than 3 months. The study took place in China and was registered as a clinical trial. Persistent Graves' disease patients were compared with newly diagnosed Graves' disease patients by peripheral blood TCR sequencing and RNA sequencing. A total of 33 samples underwent TCR sequencing, from about 13 patients with persistent Graves' disease and around 20 patients with newly diagnosed Graves' disease.

The intended sense of this specimen's time point label: newly diagnosed GD, antithyroid drugs for less than 3 months. For both TCR sequencing and RNA sequencing, RNA was extracted from PBMCs using TRIzol. The diagnosis of Graves' disease was made according to American Thyroid Association guidelines. Recruitment of patients was carried out at an endocrinology department in Xi'an, China. Each patient gave approximately 10 milliliters of peripheral blood, collected in an EDTA anticoagulant tube. PBMCs were isolated by Ficoll Paque Plus density gradient separation without further T cell sorting. An Agilent 2100 Bioanalyzer and agarose gel were used to check RNA quality, and a NanoDrop 2000 was used to measure RNA concentration. What the research found in general, with its limitations: The small sample size was acknowledged by the authors as a limitation that may reduce accuracy. Compared with newly diagnosed patients, persistent Graves' disease patients had lower TCR Shannon entropy and fewer highly expanded clones, which suggests clonal expansion. Persistent patients shared more public clonotypes among themselves (approximately 2,500) than newly diagnosed patients did (about 970). Sequencing and analysis were limited to the TCR beta chain. Because the primary lesion, thyroid tissue, could not be accessed, the study looked at peripheral blood alone. Persistent disease showed preferential use of TRBV28, TRBJ1-2 and TRBJ2-5, whereas newly diagnosed disease favored TRBV20-1 and TRBJ2-1.

This clonotype was seen more than once but under ten times. Which antigen it targets is not known. The germline gene is not matched at one end of the junction; a read error may be the cause. Sequences SGHAT (CDR1) and FQNNGV (CDR2) are obtained from the germline V gene. Reading from cysteine to phenylalanine, the CDR3 counts 17 amino acids. The sequence is cut down to CDR3 DNA, 51 bases in frame from base 1. Libraries were constructed by multiplex PCR. Data came from an Illumina HiSeq 4000. To build TCR beta libraries, CDR3 regions were amplified by Arm-PCR using iRepertoire HTBI primers. Before sequencing, the PCR products underwent gel purification. In the source study's methods: Across samples, some 62 TRBV and around 15 TRBJ segments were identified and used for gene usage analysis of CDR3 amino acid clonotypes. COPE and FqMerger were used to merge filtered high-quality paired reads into contigs. BLAST was used to align contigs to the IMGT TRBV, TRBD and TRBJ reference genes, and CDR3 was defined following IMGT. Clonotypes above 0.1% frequency were classified as highly expanded clones. Repertoire diversity was measured by Shannon entropy, and V-J evenness by the Gini coefficient. Clonotypes shared by more than one individual were considered public. TCRdb took the public reads, trimmed them with fastp at Q25, ran MiXCR for clone calling and kept in-frame beta chains. A single entry per CDR3 protein holds the most common genes and DNA from its merged rows. TCRdb's processing, not the authors', yielded these V and J calls. This sample has roughly 500,000 distinct CDR3 sequences in its table, and approximately 12% of those were observed once. The ten top clones hold around 9.3% of the sample.

The data were also submitted as part of a second study, on T cells in Graves' hyperthyroidism and ophthalmopathy. As the second paper documents: Stable Graves' hyperthyroidism was defined as the absence of progression to ophthalmopathy over 18 months of follow-up. The hyperthyroidism patients were between 18 and 65 years old and newly diagnosed, with a disease duration of less than 2 months. Exclusion was applied to patients with uncontrolled infections, other autoimmune diseases, pregnancy or lactation. Diagnoses relied on clinical symptoms, serum thyroxine and TRAb, thyroid ultrasound and orbital computed tomography. The TCR CDR3 was subjected to a first round of RT-PCR using the HTBI primer set and the Qiagen OneStep RT-PCR kit. Most expanded thyroid clonotypes (frequency above 0.001) were also found in blood, which suggests that blood repertoires may mirror thyroid immune responses. A 13 V-J signature model separated ophthalmopathy from stable hyperthyroidism, with nearly 90% sensitivity and 81.08% specificity in cross-validation and 80%/75% in testing. In validation, the model predicted progression to ophthalmopathy with around 71% sensitivity and approximately 74% specificity, a median of 6.5 months before onset. A discovery cohort of about a hundred patients, about 40 with Graves' ophthalmopathy and approximately 60 with stable Graves' hyperthyroidism, was used to find distinguishing TCR V-J signatures. Prospective prediction of ophthalmopathy was tested in an independent validation cohort consisting of fewer than 20 hyperthyroidism patients and some 15 patients who later progressed to ophthalmopathy. The 100 or so discovery patients were randomly divided into training and test sets at a 7:3 ratio. In several Graves' hyperthyroidism patients, the study also compared T-cell repertoires from thyroid tissue with T-cell repertoires from blood. After sampling, hyperthyroidism patients received methimazole starting at 30 mg daily, and ophthalmopathy patients received high-dose intravenous methylprednisolone. The libraries were constructed in a second round of multiplex PCR and then size-selected and purified. Libraries were sequenced paired-end with 100 bp reads on an Illumina HiSeq2000. SOAPnuke was used to process the raw data, with reads discarded if the reads contained adapters or uncalled bases, had a mean Phred below 15, or lacked an exact constant-primer or identifier match. COPE v1.2.5 was used to merge the high-quality paired reads, and each unique nucleotide sequence was defined as a clonotype. MiTCR v1.1 was used to align the clonotypes against IMGT TRBV, TRBD and TRBJ reference segments. The analysis included only V-J combinations with a frequency above 0.0001, which together covered approximately 99% of the repertoires. The TCS score was defined as the ratio of F50 (clonal expansion) to E x V (chaos), calculated using BLOSUM62-based TCRdist between CDR3 peptides within each V-J. Welch's t-statistics and random forest reduced fewer than 600 V-J features to 13, which were used in a naive Bayes classifier (R e1071). No statistical method was used to set the sample size in advance, and investigators knew the group allocation. The paper describes TCR Vbeta CDR3 sequencing of 135 peripheral blood samples, made up of 43 ophthalmopathy patients, around 78 hyperthyroidism patients and roughly 17 progressor patients.

This receptor was obtained from a woman in her twenties or thirties with Graves disease. Donor details come from another sample of the same person, matched by shared clones. Rearrangement joined TRBV11-2 to TRBJ2-7; the junction holds 8 bases that match TRBD2. This material consisted of peripheral blood mononuclear cells (PBMCs), taken at new diagnosis, from a patient treated with antithyroid drugs. CDR3 reads: CASSLILGGSGIYERYF. DNA sequence: TGTGCCAGCAGCTTAATTCTAGGGGGTAGCGGGATCTACGAGCGGTACTTC.